The 30 T cell receptor beta chains presented below share a single source sample, sequenced in a study of T cell repertoires in cytomegalovirus infection (dated by TCRdb to about 2019). TCRdb lists the instrument as Illumina HiSeq 1500. TCRdb cleaned the public reads at Q25 with fastp, built clones with MiXCR and kept in-frame beta chains. Each CDR3 protein appears once, grouped with its most common genes and DNA. This sample holds 70,000 to 75,000 distinct CDR3 sequences; 4% were observed only once. The top ten clones comprise roughly 22% of the sample. The specimen sequenced was PBMCs. These TCRs come from a human donor in good health (CMV status not recorded). Some clones in this sample may be carry-over from other donors' samples.

The sample holds many counts of this clonotype. CDR3: CASSEGTGQPQHF. In DNA form, the CDR3 reads TGTGCCAGTAGTGAAGGGACAGGTCAGCCCCAGCATTTT. V gene TRBV19 combines with J gene TRBJ1-5; 8 nucleotides line up with TRBD1. The CDR3 consists of 13 residues. V shed 5 bases, J shed 6 bases, and the junction held 3 bases outside the gene matches. CDR1 is LNHDA and CDR2 is SQIVND in the germline V gene (reference sequence).

This clonotype was seen at least ten times. The junction and the germline gene differ at one end; a read error may be behind it. This chain connects TRBV20-1 to TRBJ2-1, with 8 bases matching TRBD2. Germline V CDR1 and CDR2: DFQATT, SNEGSKA (reference sequence). CDR3 length: 11 amino acids. The CDR3 bases are TGCAGTGTTCTCGGGGGGGCTATTAGGATCTTC. The encoded protein is CSVLGGAIRIF.

This clonotype was seen repeatedly, ten times or more. This rearrangement joins TRBV7-2 to TRBJ2-5; TRBD2 aligns across 7 bases. V lost 5 bases to trimming and J lost 1 base; unmatched junction nucleotides: 4. Germline V lookup: CDR1 SGHTA, CDR2 FQGNSA. This CDR3 has 14 residues. The CDR3 DNA follows: TGTGCCAGCAGCCCTAGCGGATCCCAAGAGACCCAGTACTTC. Its translation: CASSPSGSQETQYF.

This clonotype was counted ten times or more. The chain combines TRBV7-2 with TRBJ2-7, with D unclear. V shed 2 bases and J shed 1 base, with 9 bases lying between them. The CDR3 is 14 amino acids. Per germline, CDR1 SGHTA and CDR2 FQGNSA. The CDR3 DNA reads TGTGCCAGCAGCTTAATGACGGTTTCCTACGAGCAGTACTTC. Its protein is CASSLMTVSYEQYF.

There are many counts of this clonotype. The chain recombines TRBV19 with TRBJ1-5; D is uncertain. The germline V gene encodes CDR1 LNHDA and CDR2 SQIVND (reference sequence). The CDR3 consists of 14 residues. Trimming pared 3 bases from V and 2 bases from J, leaving 8 bases between. In DNA form, the CDR3 reads TGTGCCAGTAGTATCTTAGTTGGCAATCAGCCCCAGCATTTT. This gives the protein CASSILVGNQPQHF.

Ten or more counts support this clonotype. CDR3 DNA sequence: TGTGCCAGCAGCGGGGGGTTGGTCTATGGCTACACCTTC. It codes for CASSGGLVYGYTF. V gene TRBV7-2 combines with J gene TRBJ1-2, with a tentative D call TRBD1 (5 bases). CDR3 length: 13 residues. Trimming cost V 5 bases and J 4 bases, with 11 bases left between them. Germline CDR1 and CDR2: SGHTA and FQGNSA.

The sample holds many counts of this clonotype. The rearrangement links TRBV7-9 to TRBJ2-7, with TRBD1 matching over 7 bases. The V and J ends lost 1 base and 3 bases, in that order; junction bases with no gene match: 6. Germline V gene data show CDR1 as SEHNR and CDR2 as FQNEAQ (reference sequence). This CDR3 has 15 amino acids. For the CDR3, the DNA is TGTGCCAGCAGCTTAGAGGACAGGAAAGTCTACGAGCAGTACTTC. It codes for CASSLEDRKVYEQYF.

This clonotype came up many times. The CDR3 coding sequence is TGTGCCAGCAGCTTAGAGATCGCACAGGGGGGCGATACGCAGTATTTT. Its protein product is CASSLEIAQGGDTQYF. The chain recombines TRBV7-2 with TRBJ2-3; 8 bases are a match to TRBD1. After removal of 1 base from V and 6 bases from J, the junction contained 9 bases not matched to a gene. CDR1 is SGHTA, CDR2 FQGNSA, per germline. The CDR3 runs to 16 residues.

This clonotype was recorded at least ten times. The chain carries TRBV7-9 and TRBJ2-7; 7 positions agree with TRBD1. The CDR3 has 14 amino acids. Germline CDR1 reads SEHNR; CDR2 reads FQNEAQ (reference sequence). V lost 1 base to trimming and J lost 5 bases; unmatched junction nucleotides: 5. CDR3 in amino acids: CASSLETGRHEQYF. The CDR3 nucleotides are TGTGCCAGCAGCTTAGAGACAGGGCGACACGAGCAGTACTTC.

This clonotype has a count of ten or more. The J gene is TRBJ2-4, the V gene TRBV7-8; D remains unclear. The germline V gene has CDR1 SGHVS and CDR2 FQNEAQ. CDR3 size: 12 residues. Between the trimmed V and J ends, which lost 5 bases and 5 bases, there was a span of 7 bases. The chain's CDR3 is CASSARENIQYF. In DNA form, the CDR3 reads TGTGCCAGCAGCGCAAGGGAAAACATTCAGTACTTC.

This clonotype was detected ten times or more. The chain links TRBV6-2 or TRBV6-3 to TRBJ2-1, with 8 nucleotides matching TRBD2. Germline V gives CDR1 MNHEY, CDR2 SVGEGT. V shed 0 bases and J 2 bases; nucleotides not matched to a gene: 9. The CDR3 runs to 18 residues. Here the CDR3 DNA reads TGTGCCAGCAGTTACTCTTATTCCGGGAGGGGCGCCTACAATGAGCAGTTCTTC. Protein: CASSYSYSGRGAYNEQFF.

In this sample, this clonotype turned up many times. V is TRBV20-1 and J is TRBJ2-6; no firm D call. The germline V and J ends were trimmed by 1 base and 1 base, with 5 bases remaining between them. The V gene's germline CDR1 is DFQATT and CDR2 SNEGSKA (reference sequence). This CDR3 contains 14 residues. The CDR3 loop is CSARALSGANVLTF. CDR3 nucleotide sequence: TGCAGTGCTAGAGCCCTGTCTGGGGCCAACGTCCTGACTTTC.

This clonotype was recorded at least ten times. The chain recombines TRBV20-1 with TRBJ2-7, with TRBD1 as a possible D gene (6 bases). CDR3 length equals 14 residues. The V gene lost 0 bases and the J gene lost 3 bases, with 12 bases spanning the gap. CDR1 is DFQATT, CDR2 SNEGSKA, per germline (reference sequence). CDR3 nucleotides: TGCAGTGCTAGAGATCCCGGGACACTCTACGAGCAGTACTTC. Protein sequence: CSARDPGTLYEQYF.

This clonotype was found a few times. The chain recombines TRBV7-2 with TRBJ1-2; TRBD1 is a possible D gene (6 bases). The germline V gene encodes CDR1 SGHTA and CDR2 FQGNSA. V shed 1 base and J shed 7 bases, with 13 bases lying between them. CDR3 length equals 14 residues. DNA for the CDR3: TGTGCCAGCAGCTTAGAGTTCGGGGGCGGTGGCTACACCTTC. It encodes CASSLEFGGGGYTF.

This clonotype was recorded many times. J is TRBJ2-7 and V is TRBV7-8, with 11 bases lining up with TRBD2. The CDR3 length is 14 residues. CDR1 and CDR2 from the germline V gene are SGHVS and FQNEAQ. V trimming: 4 bases; J trimming: 2 bases; junction bases outside the gene matches: 1. Written as DNA, the CDR3 is TGTGCCAGCAGCTCACTAGCGGGAGCCTACGAGCAGTACTTC. It encodes CASSSLAGAYEQYF.

There are many counts of this clonotype. The chain recombines TRBV28 with TRBJ2-3, with TRBD2 as a possible D gene (6 bases). The germline V gene encodes CDR1 MDHEN and CDR2 SYDVKM. The CDR3 covers 18 residues. V was shortened by 6 bases and J by 4 bases, with 26 bases between the two germline ends. This chain's CDR3 is CASSLAGTLLGGADTQYF. In DNA form, the CDR3 reads TGTGCCAGCAGCCTGGCCGGGACCCTTCTAGGCGGGGCAGATACGCAGTATTTT.

V and J are TRBV7-2 and TRBJ2-3; 12 bases align to TRBD2. The CDR3 is 16 amino acids. Trimming removed 4 bases from V and 2 bases from J; junction bases left unmatched: 4. The germline CDR1 and CDR2 sequences are SGHTA and FQGNSA. CDR3 nucleotides: TGTGCCAGCAGCTCCTGGACTAGCGGGGTCACAGATACGCAGTATTTT. It encodes CASSSWTSGVTDTQYF.

At least ten counts were recorded for this clonotype. The gene calls are TRBV7-2 and TRBJ2-7, with TRBD1 matching 10 bases. The CDR3 sequence is 15 residues long. The V gene end was trimmed by 5 bases and the J gene end by 2 bases; junction bases not matched to a gene: 6. Germline loops: CDR1 SGHTA, CDR2 FQGNSA. DNA of the CDR3: TGTGCCAGCAGCATTTGGACAGGGGGTCCCTACGAGCAGTACTTC. This sequence encodes CASSIWTGGPYEQYF.

This clonotype was found many times. The chain carries TRBV6-2 or TRBV6-3 and TRBJ1-2, with D uncertain. Germline CDR1 and CDR2: MNHEY and SVGEGT. Trimming stripped 6 bases from V and 8 bases from J, with 13 bases between. This CDR3 is built from 12 residues. This CDR3 is CASRPGHGGYTF. The CDR3 nucleotides read TGTGCCAGCAGGCCCGGGCATGGGGGCTACACCTTC.

This clonotype was recorded many times. V usage is TRBV10-3 and J usage is TRBJ2-7, with 11 nucleotides matching TRBD2. Unmatched junction bases numbered 4, after V lost 6 bases and J lost 3 bases. Germline V gene data show CDR1 as ENHRY and CDR2 as SYGVKD. This CDR3 is built from 14 residues. The CDR3 DNA is TGTGCCATCAGAAACACTAGCGGGAGCTACGAGCAGTACTTC. Protein sequence: CAIRNTSGSYEQYF.

This clonotype was detected many times. The chain combines TRBV28 with TRBJ1-5; 9 positions agree with TRBD1. V shed 8 bases, J shed 6 bases, and the junction held 5 bases outside the gene matches. CDR1 MDHEN and CDR2 SYDVKM come from the germline V gene. The CDR3 totals 13 residues. CDR3 amino acids: CASRRQGVQPQHF. The DNA of the CDR3 is TGTGCCAGCCGAAGACAGGGGGTTCAGCCCCAGCATTTT.

This clonotype was picked up many times. The genes are TRBV12-3 or TRBV12-4 and TRBJ2-1, with D tentatively TRBD1 (6 bases). The V gene lost 3 bases and the J gene lost 7 bases, with 13 bases spanning the gap. This CDR3 spans 14 amino acids. The CDR3 is CASSFTGIWNEQFF. CDR3 sequence (DNA): TGTGCCAGCAGTTTTACAGGGATATGGAATGAGCAGTTCTTC.

The chain joins TRBV12-3 or TRBV12-4 to TRBJ2-2; unclear D gene. Trimming took 6 bases from V and 6 from J, leaving 5 bases between them. The CDR3 runs to 11 residues. This CDR3 is CASSIAGELFF. The CDR3 DNA reads TGTGCCAGCAGCATCGCCGGGGAGCTGTTTTTT.

This clonotype appeared many times. The chain uses TRBV7-2 and TRBJ2-5; a possible D gene is TRBD1 (5 bases). Germline CDR1 and CDR2: SGHTA and FQGNSA. Between the trimmed V and J ends, which lost 5 bases and 0 bases, there was a span of 10 bases. There are 14 residues in the CDR3. CDR3 sequence: CASSPDSYQETQYF. The DNA for the CDR3 is TGTGCCAGCAGCCCTGACAGCTACCAAGAGACCCAGTACTTC.

This clonotype was found many times. The chain uses TRBV7-2 and TRBJ1-5; 9 positions agree with TRBD1. In germline, CDR1 is SGHTA, CDR2 FQGNSA. The CDR3 spans 15 residues. Trimming cost V 7 bases and J 0 bases; bases outside gene matches: 4. The CDR3 here is CASTLQGASNQPQHF. The CDR3 DNA sequence: TGTGCCAGCACCCTACAGGGGGCTAGCAATCAGCCCCAGCATTTT. The full variable domain, completed using reference TRBV7-2 and TRBJ1-5, is GAGVSQSPSNKVTEKGKDVELRCDPISGHTALYWYRQSLGQGLEFLIYFQGNSAPDKSGLPSDRFSAERTGGSVSTLTIQRTQQEDSAVYLCASTLQGASNQPQHFGDGTRLSIL.

This clonotype was found many times. The rearrangement uses TRBV7-2 and TRBJ1-5, with no clear D. Trimming stripped 2 bases from V and 7 bases from J, with 9 bases between. The germline gives CDR1 SGHTA, CDR2 FQGNSA. The length of the CDR3 is 13 residues. The CDR3 DNA is TGTGCCAGCAGCTTATTAATTGAGCAGCCCCAGCATTTT. Protein product: CASSLLIEQPQHF.

This clonotype was detected many times. CDR3 amino acids: CASSPSKDRISITGELFF. DNA for the CDR3: TGTGCCAGCAGCCCATCTAAAGACAGGATATCGATCACCGGGGAGCTGTTTTTT. This chain joins TRBV7-9 and TRBJ2-2; the D gene is possibly TRBD1 (6 bases). Germline V gene data show CDR1 as SEHNR and CDR2 as FQNEAQ (reference sequence). The V and J ends lost 5 bases and 4 bases respectively, with 23 bases between them. This CDR3 is built from 18 residues.

This clonotype appeared many times. The chain recombines TRBV4-2 with TRBJ2-2; perhaps TRBD1 as D (5 bases). V was pared by 5 bases and J by 7 bases, with 11 bases between. This CDR3 has 13 amino acids. Germline CDR1 LGHNA, CDR2 YNFKEQ. This CDR3 is CASSSKQGGELFF. CDR3 bases: TGTGCCAGCAGCTCGAAGCAGGGCGGGGAGCTGTTTTTT.

This clonotype was recorded at least ten times. The V and J genes are TRBV7-2 and TRBJ2-5, with 10 bases lining up with TRBD2. The CDR3 has 14 residues. Germline V gene sequence: CDR1 SGHTA, CDR2 FQGNSA. V gave up 4 bases and J gave up 5 bases; unmatched junction bases: 4. CDR3: CASSYLAGEETQYF. The CDR3 coding sequence is TGTGCCAGCAGCTACCTAGCGGGAGAGGAGACCCAGTACTTC.

In this sample, this clonotype turned up many times. The rearrangement uses TRBV7-8 and TRBJ2-5; D gene uncertain. CDR3 length: 14 amino acids. CDR1 is SGHVS and CDR2 is FQNEAQ in the germline V gene. V dropped 8 bases and J dropped 4 bases, with 17 bases sitting between them. The CDR3 DNA is TGTGCCAGCCGACGATACCTCGGCAGAGAGACCCAGTACTTC. Translated, it gives CASRRYLGRETQYF.